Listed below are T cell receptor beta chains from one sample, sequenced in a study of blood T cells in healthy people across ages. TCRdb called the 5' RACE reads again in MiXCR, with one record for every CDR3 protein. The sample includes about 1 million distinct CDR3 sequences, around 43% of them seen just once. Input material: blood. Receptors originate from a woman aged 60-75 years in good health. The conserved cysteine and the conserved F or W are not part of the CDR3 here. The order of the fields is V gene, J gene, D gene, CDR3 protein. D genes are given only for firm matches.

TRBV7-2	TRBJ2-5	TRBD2	ASSWGLQQETQY
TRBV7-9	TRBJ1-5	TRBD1	ASSPGQQNQPQH
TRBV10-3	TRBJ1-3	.	ARATDRGNTIY
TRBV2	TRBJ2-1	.	ASTYMVNEQF
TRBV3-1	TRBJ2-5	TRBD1	ASSPGTGLLETQY
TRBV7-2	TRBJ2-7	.	ASSLDSTSYEQY
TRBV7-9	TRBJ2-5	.	ASSLFSLGFHLYQETQY
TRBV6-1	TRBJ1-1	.	ETRGNTEAF
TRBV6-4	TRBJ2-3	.	ASSDPQGDTDTQY
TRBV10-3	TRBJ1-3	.	AISEDHGNTIY
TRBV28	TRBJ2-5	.	ASKRGTQPRETQY
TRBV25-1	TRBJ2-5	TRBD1	ASSGTGALRETQY
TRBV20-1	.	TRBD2	SARAESSGDHYNEQY
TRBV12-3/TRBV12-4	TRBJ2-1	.	ASILNGELYNEQF